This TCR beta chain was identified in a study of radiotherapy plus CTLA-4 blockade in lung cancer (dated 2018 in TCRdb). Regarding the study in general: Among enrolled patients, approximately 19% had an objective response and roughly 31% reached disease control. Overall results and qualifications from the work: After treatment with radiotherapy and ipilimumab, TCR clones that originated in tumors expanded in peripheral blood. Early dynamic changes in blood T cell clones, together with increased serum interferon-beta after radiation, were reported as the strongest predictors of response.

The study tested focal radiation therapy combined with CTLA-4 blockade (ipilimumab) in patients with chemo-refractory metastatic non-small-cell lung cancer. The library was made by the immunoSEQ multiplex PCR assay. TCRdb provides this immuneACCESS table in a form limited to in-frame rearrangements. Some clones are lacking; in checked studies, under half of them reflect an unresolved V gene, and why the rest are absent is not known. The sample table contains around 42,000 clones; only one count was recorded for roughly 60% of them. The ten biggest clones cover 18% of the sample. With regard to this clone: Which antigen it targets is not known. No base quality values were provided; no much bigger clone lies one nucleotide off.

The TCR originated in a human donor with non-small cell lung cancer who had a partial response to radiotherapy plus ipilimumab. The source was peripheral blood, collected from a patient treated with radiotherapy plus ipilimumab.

The CDR3 region: CASSLVGEGYTF. The nucleotide sequence reads as follows: TGTGCCAGCAGCTTGGTCGGGGAGGGCTACACCTTC. The sequence joins TRBV5-6 to TRBJ1-2, with no D gene named confidently. CDR1 SGHDT and CDR2 YYEEEE were looked up in the germline V gene. Trimming at the junction amounts to 0 bases on V and 8 bases on J, and the germline ends lie 8 bases apart. From its cysteine to its phenylalanine, the CDR3 spans 12 amino acids. The kept DNA is CDR3 alone, 36 bases in frame from the first base.